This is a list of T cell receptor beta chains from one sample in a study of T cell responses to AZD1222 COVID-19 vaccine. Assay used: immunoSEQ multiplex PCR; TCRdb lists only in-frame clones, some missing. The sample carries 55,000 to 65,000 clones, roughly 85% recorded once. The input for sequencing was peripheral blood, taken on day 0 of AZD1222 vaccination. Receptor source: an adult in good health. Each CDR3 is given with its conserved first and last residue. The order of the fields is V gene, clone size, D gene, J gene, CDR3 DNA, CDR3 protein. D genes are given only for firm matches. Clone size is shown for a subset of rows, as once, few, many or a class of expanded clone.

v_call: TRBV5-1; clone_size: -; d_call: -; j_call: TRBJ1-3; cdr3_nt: TGCGCCAGCAGCTTGGCCCGCGGCGGCAGAGGAAACACCATATATTTT; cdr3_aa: CASSLARGGRGNTIYF
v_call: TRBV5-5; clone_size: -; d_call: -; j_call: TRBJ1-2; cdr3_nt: TGTGCCAGCAGCTTGGAGGGTTTGGGGGGCTACACCTTC; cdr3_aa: CASSLEGLGGYTF
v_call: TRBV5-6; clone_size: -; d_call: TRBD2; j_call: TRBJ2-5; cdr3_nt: TGTGCCAGCAGCCTCGGACTAGCGGGGCAAGAGACCCAGTACTTC; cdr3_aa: CASSLGLAGQETQYF
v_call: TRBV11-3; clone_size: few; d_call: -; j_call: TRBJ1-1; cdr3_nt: TGTGCCAGCAGACACCCCGTGGTGAACACTGAAGCTTTCTTT; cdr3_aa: CASRHPVVNTEAFF
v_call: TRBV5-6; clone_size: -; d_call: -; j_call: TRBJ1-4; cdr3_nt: TGTGCCAGCAGCTTGGATGTCAGAAGTAATGAAAAACTGTTTTTT; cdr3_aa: CASSLDVRSNEKLFF
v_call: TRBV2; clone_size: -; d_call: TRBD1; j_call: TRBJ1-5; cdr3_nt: TGTGCCAGCAGCGACCTACAGGGGAGTCAGCCCCAGCATTTT; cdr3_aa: CASSDLQGSQPQHF
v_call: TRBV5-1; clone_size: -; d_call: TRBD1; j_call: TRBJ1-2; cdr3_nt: TGCGCCAGCAGCTTGACTCCGGGACAGGGGGCGCGGGGGAAGGGCTACACCTTC; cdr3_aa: CASSLTPGQGARGKGYTF
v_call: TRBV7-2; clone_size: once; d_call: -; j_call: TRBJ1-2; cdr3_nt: TGTGCCAGCAGCTTAGATTCCTATGGCTACACCTTC; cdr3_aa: CASSLDSYGYTF
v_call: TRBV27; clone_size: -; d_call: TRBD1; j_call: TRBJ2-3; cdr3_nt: TGTGCCAGCAGGACCTTTTTGACAGGGGCCCTAACAGATACGCAGTATTTT; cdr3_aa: CASRTFLTGALTDTQYF
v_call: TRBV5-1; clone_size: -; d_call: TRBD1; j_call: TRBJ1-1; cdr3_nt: TGCGCCAGTCATCCGGGACAGGGGTGGGCTGAAGCTTTCTTT; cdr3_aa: CASHPGQGWAEAFF
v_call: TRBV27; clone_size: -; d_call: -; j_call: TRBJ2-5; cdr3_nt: TGTGCCAGCAGTTTTGGGGGCCGGTTGGAGACCCAGTACTTC; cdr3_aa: CASSFGGRLETQYF
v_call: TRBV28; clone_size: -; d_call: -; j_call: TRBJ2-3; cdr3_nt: TGTGCCAGCAGCCTGGTGGGGGTGCCTACAGATACGCAGTATTTT; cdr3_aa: CASSLVGVPTDTQYF
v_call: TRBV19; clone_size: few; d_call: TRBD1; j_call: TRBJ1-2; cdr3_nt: TGTGCCAGTAGTGAGACAGGGGCCGGGAACTATGGCTACACCTTC; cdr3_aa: CASSETGAGNYGYTF
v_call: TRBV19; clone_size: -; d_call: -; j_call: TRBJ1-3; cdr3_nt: TGTGCCAGTAGTATAGATTCCGGATCTGGAAACACCATATATTTT; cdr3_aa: CASSIDSGSGNTIYF
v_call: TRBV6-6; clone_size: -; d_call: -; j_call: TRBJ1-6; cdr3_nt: TGTGCCAGCACTCAGGGAGATGCTACACCCCTCCACTTT; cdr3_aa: CASTQGDATPLHF
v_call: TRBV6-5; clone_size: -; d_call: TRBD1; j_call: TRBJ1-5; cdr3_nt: TGTGCCAGCCTTACTTCCGGGACAGGGAGTCGGGCCCAGCATTTT; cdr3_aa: CASLTSGTGSRAQHF
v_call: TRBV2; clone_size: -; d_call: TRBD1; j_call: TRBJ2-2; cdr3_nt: TGTGCCAGCAAGCAGGGACAGGGGGCCACCGGGGAGCTGTTTTTT; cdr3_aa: CASKQGQGATGELFF
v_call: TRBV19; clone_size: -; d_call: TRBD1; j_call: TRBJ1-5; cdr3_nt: TGTGCCAGTAGGACAGGGATGAGCAATCAGCCCCAGCATTTT; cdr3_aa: CASRTGMSNQPQHF
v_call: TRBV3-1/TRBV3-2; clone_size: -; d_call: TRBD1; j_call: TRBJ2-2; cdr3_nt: TGTGCCAGCAGCCTCTCGACAGGGGGCCATCCGAACACCGGGGAGCTGTTTTTT; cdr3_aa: CASSLSTGGHPNTGELFF
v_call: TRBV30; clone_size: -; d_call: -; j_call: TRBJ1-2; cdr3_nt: TGTGCCTGGAGCCCAACAGCGAACTATGGCTACACCTTC; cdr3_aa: CAWSPTANYGYTF
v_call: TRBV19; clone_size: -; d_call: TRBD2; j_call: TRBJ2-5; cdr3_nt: TGTGCCAGCGGACTAGCGGGGGCGCGAGAGACCCAGTACTTC; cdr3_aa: CASGLAGARETQYF
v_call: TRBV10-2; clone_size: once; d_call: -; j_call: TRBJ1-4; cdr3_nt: TGCGCCAGCAGTGAGTCTAATGCCAGGGACATTGACGGTGAAAAACTGTTTTTT; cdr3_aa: CASSESNARDIDGEKLFF
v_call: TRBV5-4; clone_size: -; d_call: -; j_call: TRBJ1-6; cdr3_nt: TGTGCCAGCAGCAAGGACATTCGGAGGGATTCACCCCTCCACTTT; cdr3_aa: CASSKDIRRDSPLHF
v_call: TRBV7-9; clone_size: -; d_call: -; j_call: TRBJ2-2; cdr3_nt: TGTGCCAGCAGCCGGAAGGGAGCGAACGCGAACACCGGGGAGCTGTTTTTT; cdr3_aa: CASSRKGANANTGELFF
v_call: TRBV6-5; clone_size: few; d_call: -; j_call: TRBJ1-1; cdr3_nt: TGTGCCAGCAGTTACTCGAGCAGGAGTGGGGGTGAAGCTTTCTTT; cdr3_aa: CASSYSSRSGGEAFF
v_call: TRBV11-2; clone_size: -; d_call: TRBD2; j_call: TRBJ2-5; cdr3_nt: TGTGCCAGCAGCCCTCGGGTAGCGGGGATAGAGACCCAGTACTTC; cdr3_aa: CASSPRVAGIETQYF
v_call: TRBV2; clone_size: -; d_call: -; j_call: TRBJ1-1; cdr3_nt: TGTGCCAGCCGCCCCAGCGCATCGATGAACACTGAAGCTTTCTTT; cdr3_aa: CASRPSASMNTEAFF
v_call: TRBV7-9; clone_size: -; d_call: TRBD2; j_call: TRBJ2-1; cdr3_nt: TGTGCCAGCAGCTTATCAGCGGGGGGCCTGGGGAATGAGCAGTTCTTC; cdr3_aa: CASSLSAGGLGNEQFF
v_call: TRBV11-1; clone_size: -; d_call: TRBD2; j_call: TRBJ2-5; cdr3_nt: TGTGCCAGCAGCTTAAGGCTAGCGGGGGACCAAGAGACCCAGTACTTC; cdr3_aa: CASSLRLAGDQETQYF
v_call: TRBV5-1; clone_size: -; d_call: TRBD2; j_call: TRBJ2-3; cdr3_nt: TGCGCCAGCGCGGGGGGGACTTACACAGATACGCAGTATTTT; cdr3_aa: CASAGGTYTDTQYF
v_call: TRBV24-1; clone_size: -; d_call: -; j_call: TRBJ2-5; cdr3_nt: TGTGCCACCAGGAGTTCATGGGGGGAAGAGACCCAGTACTTC; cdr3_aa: CATRSSWGEETQYF
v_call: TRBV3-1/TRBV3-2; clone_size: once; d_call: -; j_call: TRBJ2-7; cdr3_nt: TGTGCCAGCAGCCAAGGCCGGACTCCTTACGAGCAGTACTTC; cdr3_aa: CASSQGRTPYEQYF
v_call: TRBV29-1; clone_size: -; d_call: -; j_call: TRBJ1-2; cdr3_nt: TGCAGCGTTGGTGGGTTGGGGTTCTACACCTTC; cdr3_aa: CSVGGLGFYTF
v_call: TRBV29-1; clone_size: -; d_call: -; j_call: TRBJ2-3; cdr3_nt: TGCAGCGTTGTTGAGGGGGTGAATGCGCAGTATTTT; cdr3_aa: CSVVEGVNAQYF
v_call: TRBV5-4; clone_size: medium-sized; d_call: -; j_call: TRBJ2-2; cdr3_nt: TGTGCCAGCAGTTGGGACGGAGGGGAGCTGTTTTTT; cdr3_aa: CASSWDGGELFF
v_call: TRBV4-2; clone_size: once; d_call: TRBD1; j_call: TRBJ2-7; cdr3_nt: TGTGCCAGCAGCCAAGGAGGGGGACAGACTTTTGACGAGCAGTACTTC; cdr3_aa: CASSQGGGQTFDEQYF
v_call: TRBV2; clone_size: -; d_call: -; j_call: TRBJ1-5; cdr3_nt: TGTGCCAGCGGGGCAAGGGGAGGTCAGCCCCAGCATTTT; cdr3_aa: CASGARGGQPQHF
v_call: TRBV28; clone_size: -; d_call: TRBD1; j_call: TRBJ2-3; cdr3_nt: TGTGCCAGCAGTTTTTTTGGCCACACAAACAGGGGGCGGGGAGATACGCAGTATTTT; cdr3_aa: CASSFFGHTNRGRGDTQYF
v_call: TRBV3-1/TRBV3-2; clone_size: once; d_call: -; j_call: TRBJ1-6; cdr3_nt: TGTGCCAGCAGCCAAGATCTTAGGGTTGGGGGGAGAGATTCACCCCTCCACTTT; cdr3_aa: CASSQDLRVGGRDSPLHF